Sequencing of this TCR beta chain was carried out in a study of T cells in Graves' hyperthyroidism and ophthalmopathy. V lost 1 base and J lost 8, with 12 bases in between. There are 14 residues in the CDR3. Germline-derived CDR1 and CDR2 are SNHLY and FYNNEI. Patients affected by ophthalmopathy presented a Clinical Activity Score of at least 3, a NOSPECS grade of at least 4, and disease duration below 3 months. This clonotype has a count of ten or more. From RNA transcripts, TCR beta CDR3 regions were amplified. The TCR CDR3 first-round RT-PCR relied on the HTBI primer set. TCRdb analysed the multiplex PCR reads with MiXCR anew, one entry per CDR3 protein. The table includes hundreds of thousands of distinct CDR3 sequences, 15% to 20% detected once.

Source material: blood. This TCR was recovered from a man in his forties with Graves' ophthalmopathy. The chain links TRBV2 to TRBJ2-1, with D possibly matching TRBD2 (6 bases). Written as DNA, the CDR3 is TGTGCCAGCAGTGAAGACTGGAGGGGCGATGAGCAGTTCTTC. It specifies CASSEDWRGDEQFF.